This T cell receptor beta chain was captured by sequencing in a study of T cells in Graves' hyperthyroidism and ophthalmopathy. CDR1 is LGHDT and CDR2 is YNNKEL in the germline V gene (reference sequence). V was shortened by 5 bases and J by 4 bases, with 12 bases between the two germline ends. The CDR3 has 14 amino acids. The study enrolled patients aged 18 to 65 with newly diagnosed hyperthyroidism of under 2 months' duration. Researchers amplified the TCR beta CDR3 regions from RNA transcripts. HTBI primers were employed in a first-round RT-PCR of the TCR CDR3. TCRdb analysed the multiplex PCR reads with MiXCR anew, one entry per CDR3 protein. The sample includes about 700,000 distinct CDR3 sequences, about 14% seen only once; the top ten take 10%. Broader study findings: With a median lead of around 6.7 months before onset, the model predicted ophthalmopathy. Most clonotypes expanded in the thyroid (above 0.001) were also present in blood.

This clonotype was counted a single time. What it binds is not known. This TCR came from a woman between 18 and 29 years old with Graves' hyperthyroidism. The chain uses TRBV3-1 and TRBJ2-1; D perhaps matches TRBD1 (5 bases). The sequenced material came from blood. CDR3 residues: CASSTWTLYNEQFF. DNA for the CDR3: TGTGCCAGCAGCACTTGGACACTTTACAATGAGCAGTTCTTC.